Each of the 8 T cell receptor beta chains below was sequenced from the same sample in a study of early T cells in non-severe SARS-CoV-2 infection. TCRdb re-derived calls from the 5' RACE reads in MiXCR, one entry per CDR3 protein. In the table there are 80,000 to 100,000 distinct CDR3 sequences, around 15% of which are singletons. The sequencing sample was made of whole blood. The receptors shown here come from an adult who was a healthcare worker with PCR-confirmed SARS-CoV-2 infection or an uninfected control (not recorded which).

This clonotype came up many times. The genes are TRBV4-3 and TRBJ1-5, with D unresolved. Germline V gene sequence: CDR1 LGHNA, CDR2 YSLEER. CDR3 length equals 13 residues. V was clipped by 3 bases and J by 0 bases, with 3 bases between them. The CDR3 here is CASSQYSNQPQHF. CDR3 sequence (DNA): TGCGCCAGCAGCCAGTATAGCAATCAGCCCCAGCATTTT.

This clonotype was counted a few times. The chain recombines TRBV6-2 or TRBV6-3 with TRBJ2-1, with D possibly matching TRBD2 (6 bases). CDR1 MNHEY and CDR2 SVGEGT come from the germline V gene. Trimming left V 4 bases short and J 7 bases short, with 17 bases between. This CDR3 has 15 amino acids. CDR3 in amino acids: CASSFRRGPMNEQFF. CDR3 sequence (DNA): TGTGCCAGCAGTTTCAGGCGGGGACCTATGAATGAGCAGTTCTTC.

The rearrangement joins TRBV10-1 to TRBJ2-5, with 12 nucleotides matching TRBD2. CDR3 length: 14 amino acids. Germline loops: CDR1 WNHNN, CDR2 SYGVQD (reference sequence). V dropped 4 bases and J dropped 5; count of bases not matched to a gene: 2. As DNA, the CDR3 is TGCGCCAGCAGTGTGGGACTAGCGGGCGAGACCCAGTACTTC. Its translation is CASSVGLAGETQYF.

In this sample, this clonotype turned up a few times. The chain couples TRBV6-6 to TRBJ2-3, with D possibly being TRBD1 or TRBD2 (5 bases each). Germline CDR1 reads MNHNY; CDR2 reads SVGAGI (reference sequence). V lost 9 bases to trimming and J lost 1 base, with 11 bases between them. The CDR3 is 13 residues long. In DNA form, the CDR3 reads TGTGCCAGTACACTGGGGGGCACAGATACGCAGTATTTT. Its protein product is CASTLGGTDTQYF.

The V gene is TRBV6-5, the J gene TRBJ2-5, with D possibly being TRBD1 (5 bases). The V gene's germline CDR1 is MNHEY and CDR2 SVGAGI. The V end lost 9 bases, the J end lost 0 bases, and 14 bases lay between the germline ends. The CDR3 is 14 residues long. The CDR3 nucleotides are TGTGCCAGTGGCAGGGCCAGGTACCAAGAGACCCAGTACTTC. Translated: CASGRARYQETQYF.

This clonotype was seen ten or more times. The V call is TRBV7-9, the J call TRBJ1-2, with D perhaps matching TRBD1 (5 bases). Trimming left V 2 bases short and J 2 bases short, with 18 bases between. CDR3 size: 17 residues. The germline V gene has CDR1 SEHNR and CDR2 FQNEAQ (reference sequence). CDR3 residues: CASSLFRIRGWNYGYTF. The CDR3 nucleotides read TGTGCCAGCAGCTTATTCCGAATCCGGGGGTGGAACTATGGCTACACCTTC.

This clonotype has a handful of counts. The genes are TRBV27 and TRBJ2-1, with D unresolved. This CDR3 is built from 12 residues. V lost 0 bases, J lost 8 bases, and 5 bases lay in between. Germline CDR1 and CDR2: MNHEY and SMNVEV (reference sequence). In DNA, the CDR3 is TGTGCCAGCAGTTTATCCCAATATGAGCAGTTCTTC. Its translation is CASSLSQYEQFF.

This clonotype was detected ten times or more. The chain joins TRBV24-1 to TRBJ2-2; 8 nucleotides line up with TRBD1. The V and J ends lost 12 bases and 6 bases, in that order; junction bases with no gene match: 11. The germline CDR1 and CDR2 sequences are KGHDR and SFDVKD. This CDR3 is 14 amino acids long. The DNA for the CDR3 is TGTGCCTCCGGGGCAGGGGGCTTGTCCGGGGAGCTGTTTTTT. It is translated as CASGAGGLSGELFF.